This TCR beta chain was obtained from a study of blood T cell repertoires in COVID-19. Study context: Samples came from the United States, Italy and Spain, spanning acute and convalescent COVID-19. PBMCs, B-cell-depleted T cells, or T cells provided the cDNA or gDNA that made up the material.

From germline, CDR1 is KGHDR and CDR2 SFDVKD. This CDR3 has 13 amino acids. V was pared by 4 bases and J by 10 bases, with 12 bases between. How the authors handled the data: Amplifying reference gene primers gave estimates of nucleated cell counts. Data came from immunoSEQ multiplex PCR; TCRdb stores just in-frame clones and leaves some out. The D gene and trimming were derived from the DNA, and the V and J assignments and clone size from that table. The sample has around 88,000 clones, more than 65% seen once. The sequence came from an elderly woman with acute or convalescent COVID-19. The chain links TRBV24-1 to TRBJ1-4; D is undetermined. What was sequenced was peripheral blood. Written as DNA, the CDR3 is TGTGCCACCAGTGAACGGCCCGAGGGAAAACTGTTTTTT. Amino acid sequence: CATSERPEGKLFF.